The 19 T cell receptor beta chains below come from one sample, sequenced in a study of blood T cell repertoires in COVID-19. TCRdb's table, derived via immunoSEQ multiplex PCR, lists solely in-frame clones and lacks some. The table has a few hundred thousand clones, around 90% seen once. Material for sequencing was PBMCs or T cells enriched from blood (not recorded which). These receptors all stem from a man aged 18-30 years who had recovered from COVID-19.

The V call is TRBV5-6, the J call TRBJ2-1, with 7 nucleotides matching TRBD1. Germline CDR1 reads SGHDT; CDR2 reads YYEEEE. This CDR3 is 17 amino acids long. The J segment lost 5 bases and the V segment lost 5 bases, leaving 16 bases of the junction unmatched. CDR3 protein: CASSLMVHRGVDNEQFF. The CDR3, as DNA: TGTGCCAGCAGTCTGATGGTCCACAGGGGAGTAGACAATGAGCAGTTCTTC.

This sequence joins TRBV7-3 and TRBJ2-2, with 8 bases matching TRBD2. Germline V lookup: CDR1 SGHTA, CDR2 FQGTGA. The CDR3 is made up of 15 amino acids. The junction had 5 bases not matched to a gene; V was cut back by 2 bases and J by 6 bases. The CDR3 sequence: CASSLAGGTPGELFF. DNA of the CDR3: TGTGCCAGCAGCTTAGCGGGAGGCACCCCCGGGGAGCTGTTTTTT.

The chain recombines TRBV5-1 with TRBJ1-4; D may be TRBD1 (6 bases). Trimming removed 0 bases at V and 8 bases at J, with 14 bases between. The length of the CDR3 is 15 residues. The V gene's germline CDR1 is SGHRS and CDR2 YFSETQ. Here the CDR3 DNA reads TGCGCCAGCAGCTTGGTGTCGGGGCAGGGGGAAAAACTGTTTTTT. Encoded protein: CASSLVSGQGEKLFF.

The chain recombines TRBV9 with TRBJ1-3; D might be TRBD1 (5 bases). V shed 4 bases and J shed 2 bases, with 13 bases lying between them. The CDR3 consists of 15 residues. In germline, CDR1 is SGDLS, CDR2 YYNGEE. DNA of the CDR3: TGTGCCAGCAGCCTAGTTGCAGGGCCTGGAAACACCATATATTTT. Its translation is CASSLVAGPGNTIYF.

This rearrangement joins TRBV11-2 to TRBJ2-1; 7 bases align to TRBD1. Germline lookup yields CDR1 SGHAT and CDR2 FQNNGV. The V and J ends lost 5 bases and 6 bases, in that order; junction bases with no gene match: 7. The CDR3 is made up of 14 amino acids. In nucleotides, the CDR3 is TGTGCCAGCAGCCCAGAGAAGGGGGCCAATGAGCAGTTCTTC. Its translation is CASSPEKGANEQFF.

J is TRBJ2-7 and V is TRBV7-2, with D perhaps TRBD2 (5 bases). Trimming pared 2 bases from V and 2 bases from J, leaving 13 bases between. Germline V gene lookup returns CDR1 SGHTA and CDR2 FQGNSA. The CDR3 runs 15 residues. The CDR3 nucleotides read TGTGCCAGCAGCTTATCCCGACTATACACCTACGAGCAGTACTTC. Amino acid sequence: CASSLSRLYTYEQYF.

The J gene is TRBJ2-5, the V gene TRBV3-1 (or the pseudogene TRBV3-2), with TRBD2 identical over 12 bases. V lost 4 bases to trimming and J lost 4 bases; unmatched junction nucleotides: 1. The CDR3 loop spans 14 amino acids. Germline V CDR1 and CDR2: LGHDT, YNNKEL (reference sequence). CDR3 nucleotides: TGTGCCAGCAGCCTGGGACTAGCGGGAGAGACCCAGTACTTC. Protein product: CASSLGLAGETQYF.

The chain joins TRBV27 to TRBJ2-7; 8 positions match TRBD2. The V gene's germline CDR1 is MNHEY and CDR2 SMNVEV (reference sequence). J lost 6 bases, V lost 5 bases, and 9 bases had no gene match. The CDR3 extends over 14 amino acids. The CDR3 DNA sequence: TGTGCCAGCAGTGCGGGACTAGAGGATTTCGAGCAGTACTTC. This translates into CASSAGLEDFEQYF.

CDR3 sequence: CASSLAGAPQETQYF. Written as DNA, the CDR3 is TGTGCCAGCAGCTTAGCAGGGGCCCCCCAAGAGACCCAGTACTTC. This sequence joins TRBV7-7 and TRBJ2-5, with a tentative D call TRBD1 (5 bases). Germline V gives CDR1 SSHAT, CDR2 FNYEAQ (reference sequence). V dropped 0 bases and J dropped 1 base, with 9 bases sitting between them. The CDR3 covers 15 residues.

The rearrangement links TRBV11-3 to TRBJ1-4; D might be TRBD1 (6 bases). V lost 8 bases, J lost 0 bases, and 13 bases lay in between. Germline V CDR1 and CDR2: SGHNT, YENEEA. This CDR3 contains 15 residues. CDR3 residues: CASATGLTTNEKLFF. In DNA form, the CDR3 reads TGTGCCAGCGCTACAGGGCTAACAACTAATGAAAAACTGTTTTTT.

This clone appeared once. The chain is built from TRBV30 and TRBJ2-1, with D unresolved. The germline V gene encodes CDR1 GTSNPN and CDR2 SVGIG (reference sequence). V was pared by 4 bases and J by 9 bases, with 13 bases between. The CDR3 consists of 12 residues. The CDR3 is CAWIPKRGEQFF. DNA for the CDR3: TGTGCCTGGATCCCCAAGCGAGGTGAGCAGTTCTTC.

This chain links TRBV3-1 (or the pseudogene TRBV3-2) with TRBJ1-1; 7 bases are a match to TRBD1. Germline CDR1 and CDR2: LGHDT and YNNKEL (reference sequence). V lost 4 bases and J lost 10; bases outside the gene matches: 12. CDR3 length equals 14 residues. This CDR3 reads CASSRDSPTARAFF. CDR3 bases: TGTGCCAGCAGCCGGGACAGCCCCACCGCTCGAGCTTTCTTT.

V and J are TRBV5-1 and TRBJ2-1, with 7 bases that match TRBD1. Germline trimming cut 2 bases from V and 6 bases from J; bases unmatched to any gene: 5. CDR1 and CDR2 (germline): SGHRS, YFSETQ. The CDR3 has 14 residues. CDR3 in DNA: TGCGCCAGCAGCTTCACAGGGGTGAGCAATGAGCAGTTCTTC. Protein sequence: CASSFTGVSNEQFF.

This sequence joins TRBV10-3 and TRBJ1-1; D perhaps matches TRBD1 (5 bases). CDR1 and CDR2 (germline): ENHRY, SYGVKD. Trimming removed 6 bases from V and 4 bases from J, with 12 bases in between. The CDR3 covers 13 residues. In nucleotides, the CDR3 is TGTGCCATCAGCCAGGGTTCAGGCACTGAAGCTTTCTTT. Translating it yields CAISQGSGTEAFF.

In its sample, this clone was seen once. This rearrangement joins TRBV6-5 to TRBJ1-2; D is perhaps TRBD1 (6 bases). The CDR3 length is 15 residues. V was pared by 6 bases and J by 3 bases, with 17 bases between. Looked up from germline, CDR1 is MNHEY and CDR2 is SVGAGI. The CDR3 bases are TGTGCCAGCAGCCCAGTAGTAAAGGGGGACTATGGCTACACCTTC. Protein product: CASSPVVKGDYGYTF.

The count of this clone is one. Other DNA sequences in the sample encode the same CDR3. The V gene is TRBV7-2, the J gene TRBJ2-5; weak D call: TRBD1 (5 bases). V was trimmed by 4 bases and J by 1 base, leaving 7 bases between them. The germline CDR1 and CDR2 sequences are SGHTA and FQGNSA. CDR3 length: 13 residues. CDR3 sequence reads: CASSSRVQETQYF. The CDR3 coding sequence is TGTGCCAGCAGCTCCAGGGTCCAAGAGACCCAGTACTTC.

About this clone: The junction and the germline gene differ at one end; a read error may be behind it. The chain recombines TRBV29-1 with TRBJ2-6; no reliable D call. The germline V gene has CDR1 SQVTM and CDR2 ANQGSEA. The CDR3 totals 14 residues. This CDR3 is CSVESYSGANVLTF. Written as DNA, the CDR3 is TGCAGCGTCGAGTCCTACTCTGGTGCCAACGTCCTGACTTTC.

V is TRBV5-1 and J is TRBJ2-1, with D perhaps matching TRBD1 (6 bases). The V and J ends lost 4 bases and 3 bases respectively, with 14 bases between them. The V gene's germline CDR1 is SGHRS and CDR2 YFSETQ. CDR3 length: 15 residues. CDR3 sequence: CASSKTGDLYNEQFF. The CDR3 DNA sequence: TGCGCCAGCAGCAAGACAGGTGATCTCTACAATGAGCAGTTCTTC.

The J gene is TRBJ2-7, the V gene TRBV21-1; the table names TRBD2, a call not compared with the DNA. TRBV21-1 is deemed a pseudogene. This CDR3 is built from 14 residues. CDR3 sequence (DNA): TGTGCCAGCAGCAAGGTTGAGGAAGCCTACGAGCAGTACTTC. Translating it yields CASSKVEEAYEQYF.